The sequence of this T cell receptor beta chain was determined in a study of CD8 T cells in Susac syndrome. The RNA input was about 0.5 to 1 ug, and it was reverse transcribed with random hexamers. MiXCR was run by TCRdb on the immunoSEQ multiplex PCR reads, yielding one entry per CDR3 protein. The table includes roughly 400,000 distinct CDR3 sequences, 75% to 90% detected once. This clonotype has a single count. Germline values: CDR1 MNHNS, CDR2 SASEGT. The CDR3 length is 14 residues. The V and J ends lost 8 bases and 4 bases, in that order; junction bases with no gene match: 4. This clonotype was obtained from a human donor with multiple sclerosis. Sequenced material: CD8+ T cells from PBMCs. V usage is TRBV6-1 and J usage is TRBJ2-1, with 11 bases fitting TRBD2. For the CDR3, the DNA is TGTGCCAGCGGTCGGACTAGCGGGTACAATGAGCAGTTCTTC. Translating it yields CASGRTSGYNEQFF.